Listed below are T cell receptor beta chains from one sample, sequenced in a study of post-analysis software for immune sequencing data. TCRdb independently ran MiXCR on the PCR reads; one entry per CDR3 protein. The data contain about 500,000 distinct CDR3 sequences, roughly 45% of them seen just once; the ten biggest clones take up about 12%. Sequencing was done on a sample of blood. Receptor source: a girl between 5 and 17 years old with multiple sclerosis. Each CDR3 is given with its conserved first and last residue. The order of the fields is J gene, D gene, V gene, clone size, CDR3 DNA, CDR3 protein. D genes are given only for firm matches. Clone size, where shown, is once, few, many, or a class for clones that have expanded.

TRBJ2-3	TRBD2	TRBV5-1	few	TGCGCCAGCAGCTTGTCCTTGCTAGCGGGGGATAATACGCAGTATTTT	CASSLSLLAGDNTQYF
TRBJ2-3	.	TRBV12-3/TRBV12-4	.	TGTGCCAGCAGTTTAGTATACCGTGAGGCAGATACGCAGTATTTT	CASSLVYREADTQYF
TRBJ2-1	.	TRBV7-9	.	TGTGCCAGCAGCCCGAGGGACCAGCCCTACAATGAGCAGTTCTTC	CASSPRDQPYNEQFF
TRBJ2-3	.	TRBV5-1	few	TGCGCCAGCAGCTTGGCCAGGACCATAGTGTCGGATACGCAGTATTTT	CASSLARTIVSDTQYF
TRBJ1-4	.	TRBV20-1	.	TGCAGTGCTAGAGATGACGGTTCCTCGAAGGGAAAACTGTTTTTT	CSARDDGSSKGKLFF
TRBJ2-1	TRBD1	TRBV7-9	few	TGTGCCAGCAACGCTGACAGGGGTCCTTCCTACAATGAGCAGTTCTTC	CASNADRGPSYNEQFF
TRBJ2-7	TRBD2	TRBV20-1	many	TGCAGTGCTAGGACTAGCGGGAGCTACGAGCAGTACTTC	CSARTSGSYEQYF
TRBJ1-6	.	TRBV6-6	.	TGTGCCAGCAAACCCCCCCAGCACAATTCACCCCTCCACTTT	CASKPPQHNSPLHF
TRBJ2-5	.	TRBV6-5	.	TGTGCCAGCAGGTATCACGAGGGAGAGACCCAGTACTTC	CASRYHEGETQYF
TRBJ2-1	.	TRBV20-1	.	TGCAGTGCTAGCTCAGGGACCCAGGCTGGGGATGAGCAGTTCTTC	CSASSGTQAGDEQFF
TRBJ1-2	.	TRBV5-6	.	TGTGCCAGCAGCTTGCGTGATGGCGGGAGGGGAGCTAATGGCTACACCTTC	CASSLRDGGRGANGYTF
TRBJ2-5	TRBD2	TRBV5-1	.	TGCGCCAGCAGCGATGGGGTAGCGGGAGTCCCAGAGACCCAGTACTTC	CASSDGVAGVPETQYF